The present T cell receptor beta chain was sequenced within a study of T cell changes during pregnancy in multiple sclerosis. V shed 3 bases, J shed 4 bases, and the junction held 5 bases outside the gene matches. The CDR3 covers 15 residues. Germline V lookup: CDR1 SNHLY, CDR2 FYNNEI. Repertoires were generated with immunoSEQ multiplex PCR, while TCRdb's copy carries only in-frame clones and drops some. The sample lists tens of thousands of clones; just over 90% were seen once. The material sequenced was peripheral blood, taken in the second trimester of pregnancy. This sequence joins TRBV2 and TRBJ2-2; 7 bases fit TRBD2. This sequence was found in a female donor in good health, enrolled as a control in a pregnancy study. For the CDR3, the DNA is TGTGCCAGCAGTGATGGGCGGGGGAGCACCGGGGAGCTGTTTTTT. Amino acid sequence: CASSDGRGSTGELFF.